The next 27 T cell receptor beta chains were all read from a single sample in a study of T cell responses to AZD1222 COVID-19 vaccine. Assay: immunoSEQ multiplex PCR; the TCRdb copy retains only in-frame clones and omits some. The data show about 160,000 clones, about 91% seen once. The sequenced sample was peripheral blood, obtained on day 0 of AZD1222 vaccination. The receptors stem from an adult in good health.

CDR3 coding DNA: TGCGCCAGCAGCCAACCGGGACAGGGGCCCTACGAGCAGTACTTC. It encodes CASSQPGQGPYEQYF. The chain is built from TRBV4-1 and TRBJ2-7; 10 bases line up with TRBD1. Trimming cost V 2 bases and J 2 bases; bases outside gene matches: 3. The CDR3 totals 15 residues. Germline loops: CDR1 MGHRA, CDR2 YSYEKL.

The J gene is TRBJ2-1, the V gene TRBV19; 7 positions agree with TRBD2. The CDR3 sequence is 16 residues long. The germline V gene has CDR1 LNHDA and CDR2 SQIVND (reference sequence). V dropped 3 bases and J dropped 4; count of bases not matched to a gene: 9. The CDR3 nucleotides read TGTGCCAGTAGTATCCGCTTCAGGGAGGGGTACAATGAGCAGTTCTTC. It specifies CASSIRFREGYNEQFF.

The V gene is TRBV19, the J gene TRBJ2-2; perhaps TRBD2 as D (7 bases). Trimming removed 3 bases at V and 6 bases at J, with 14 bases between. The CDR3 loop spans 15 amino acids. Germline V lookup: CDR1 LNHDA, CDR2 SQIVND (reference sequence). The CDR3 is CASSIRGGDAGELFF. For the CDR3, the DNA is TGTGCCAGTAGTATTCGCGGGGGCGACGCCGGGGAGCTGTTTTTT.

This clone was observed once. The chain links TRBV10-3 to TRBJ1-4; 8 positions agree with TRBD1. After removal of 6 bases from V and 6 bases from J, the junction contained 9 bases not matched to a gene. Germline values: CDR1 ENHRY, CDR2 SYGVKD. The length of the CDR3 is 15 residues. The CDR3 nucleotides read TGTGCCATCAGCCGAGAACAGGGGGGCGATGAAAAACTGTTTTTT. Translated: CAISREQGGDEKLFF.

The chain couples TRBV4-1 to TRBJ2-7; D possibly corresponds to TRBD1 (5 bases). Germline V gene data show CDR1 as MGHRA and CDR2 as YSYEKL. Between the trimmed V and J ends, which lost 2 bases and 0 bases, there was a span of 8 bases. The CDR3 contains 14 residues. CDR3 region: CASSQTRDSYEQYF. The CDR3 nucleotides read TGCGCCAGCAGCCAAACCAGGGACTCCTACGAGCAGTACTTC.

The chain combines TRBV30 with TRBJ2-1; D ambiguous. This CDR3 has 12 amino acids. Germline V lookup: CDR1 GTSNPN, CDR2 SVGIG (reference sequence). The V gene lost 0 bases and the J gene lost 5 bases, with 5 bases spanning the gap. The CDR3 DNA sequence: TGTGCCTGGAGTGTAATCAACAATGAGCAGTTCTTC. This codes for CAWSVINNEQFF.

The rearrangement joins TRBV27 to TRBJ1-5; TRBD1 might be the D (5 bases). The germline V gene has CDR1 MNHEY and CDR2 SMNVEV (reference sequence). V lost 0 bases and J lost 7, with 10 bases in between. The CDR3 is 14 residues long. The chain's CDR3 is CASSLSGPRQPQHF. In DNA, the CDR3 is TGTGCCAGCAGTTTATCGGGGCCGAGACAGCCCCAGCATTTT.

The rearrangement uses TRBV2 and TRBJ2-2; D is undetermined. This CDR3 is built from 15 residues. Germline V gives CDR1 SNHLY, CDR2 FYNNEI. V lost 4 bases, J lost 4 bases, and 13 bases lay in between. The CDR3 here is CASSAERWLTGELFF. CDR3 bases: TGTGCCAGCAGTGCGGAGCGCTGGCTCACCGGGGAGCTGTTTTTT. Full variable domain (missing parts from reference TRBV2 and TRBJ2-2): EPEVTQTPSHQVTQMGQEVILRCVPISNHLYFYWYRQILGQKVEFLVSFYNNEISEKSEIFDDQFSVERPDGSNFTLKIRSTKLEDSAMYFCASSAERWLTGELFFGEGSRLTVL.

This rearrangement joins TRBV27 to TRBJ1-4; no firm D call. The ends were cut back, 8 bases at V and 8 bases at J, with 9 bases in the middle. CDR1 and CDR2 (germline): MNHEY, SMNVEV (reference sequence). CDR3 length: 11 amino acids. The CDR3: CASAPGEKLFF. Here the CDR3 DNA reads TGTGCCAGCGCTCCGGGAGAAAAACTGTTTTTT.

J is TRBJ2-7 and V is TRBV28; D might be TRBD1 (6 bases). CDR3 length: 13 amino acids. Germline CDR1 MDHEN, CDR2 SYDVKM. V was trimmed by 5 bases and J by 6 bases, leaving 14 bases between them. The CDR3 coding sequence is TGTGCCAGCAGTGGGACAATCCCCCTCGAGCAGTACTTC. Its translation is CASSGTIPLEQYF.

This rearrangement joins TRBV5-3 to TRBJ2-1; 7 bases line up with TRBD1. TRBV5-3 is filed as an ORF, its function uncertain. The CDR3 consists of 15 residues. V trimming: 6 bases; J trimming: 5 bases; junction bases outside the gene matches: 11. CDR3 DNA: TGTGCCAGAACTAACAGGGGTTTGCTCGACAATGAGCAGTTCTTC. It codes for CARTNRGLLDNEQFF.

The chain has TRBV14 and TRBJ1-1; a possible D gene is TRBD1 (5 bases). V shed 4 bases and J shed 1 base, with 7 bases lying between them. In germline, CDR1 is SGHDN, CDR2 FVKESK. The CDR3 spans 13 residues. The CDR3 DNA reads TGTGCCAGCAGCCGCGGACAGAACACTGAAGCTTTCTTT. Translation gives CASSRGQNTEAFF.

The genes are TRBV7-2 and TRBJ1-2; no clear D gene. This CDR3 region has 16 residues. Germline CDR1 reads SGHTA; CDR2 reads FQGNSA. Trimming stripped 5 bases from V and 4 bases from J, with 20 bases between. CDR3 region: CASSISSAGRGYGYTF. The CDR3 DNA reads TGTGCCAGCAGCATCAGCTCTGCCGGCCGGGGCTATGGCTACACCTTC.

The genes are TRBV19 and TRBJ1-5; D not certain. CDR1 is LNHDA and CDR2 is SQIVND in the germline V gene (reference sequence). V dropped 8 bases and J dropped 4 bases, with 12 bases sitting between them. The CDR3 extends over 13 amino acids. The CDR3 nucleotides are TGTGCCAGTGGAGAAAGTGAGAATCAGCCCCAGCATTTT. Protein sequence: CASGESENQPQHF.

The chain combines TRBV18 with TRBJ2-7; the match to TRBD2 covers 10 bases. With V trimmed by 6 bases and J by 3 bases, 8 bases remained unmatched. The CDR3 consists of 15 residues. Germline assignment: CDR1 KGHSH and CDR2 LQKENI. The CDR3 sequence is CASSPGLASFYEQYF. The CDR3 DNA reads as TGTGCCAGCTCGCCGGGACTAGCGTCATTCTACGAGCAGTACTTC. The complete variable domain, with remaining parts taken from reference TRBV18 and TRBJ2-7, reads NAGVMQNPRHLVRRRGQEARLRCSPMKGHSHVYWYRQLPEEGLKFMVYLQKENIIDESGMPKERFSAEFPKEGPSILRIQQVVRGDSAAYFCASSPGLASFYEQYFGPGTRLTVT.

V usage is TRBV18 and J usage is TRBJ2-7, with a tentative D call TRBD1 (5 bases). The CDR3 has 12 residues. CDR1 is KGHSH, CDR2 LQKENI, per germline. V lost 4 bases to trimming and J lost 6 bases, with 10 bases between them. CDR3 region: CASSLQDSEQYF. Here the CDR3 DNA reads TGTGCCAGCTCACTACAGGATAGCGAGCAGTACTTC.

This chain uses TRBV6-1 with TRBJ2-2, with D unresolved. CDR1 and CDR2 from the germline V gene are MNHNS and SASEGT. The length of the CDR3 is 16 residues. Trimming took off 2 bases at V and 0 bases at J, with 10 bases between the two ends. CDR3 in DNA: TGTGCCAGCAGTGAACGTGGCAGACCGAACACCGGGGAGCTGTTTTTT. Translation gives CASSERGRPNTGELFF.

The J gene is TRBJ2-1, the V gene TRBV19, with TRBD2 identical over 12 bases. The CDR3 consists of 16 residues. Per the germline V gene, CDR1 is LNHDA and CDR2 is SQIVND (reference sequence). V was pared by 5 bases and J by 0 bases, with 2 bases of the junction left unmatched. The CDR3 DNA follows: TGTGCCAGTAGTGGACTAGCGGGGATCTCCTACAATGAGCAGTTCTTC. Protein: CASSGLAGISYNEQFF.

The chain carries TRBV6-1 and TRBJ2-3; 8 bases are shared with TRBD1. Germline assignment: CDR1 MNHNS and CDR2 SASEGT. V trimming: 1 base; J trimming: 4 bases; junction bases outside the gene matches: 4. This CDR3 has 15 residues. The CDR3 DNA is TGTGCCAGCAGTGAAGGGGACAGGATCGCAGATACGCAGTATTTT. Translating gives CASSEGDRIADTQYF.

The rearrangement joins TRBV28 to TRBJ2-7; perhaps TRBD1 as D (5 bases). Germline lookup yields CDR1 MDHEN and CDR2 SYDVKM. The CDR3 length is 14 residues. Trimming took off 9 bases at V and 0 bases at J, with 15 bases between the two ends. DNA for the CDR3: TGTGCCAGTATTGACCAGGGATACTCCTACGAGCAGTACTTC. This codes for CASIDQGYSYEQYF.

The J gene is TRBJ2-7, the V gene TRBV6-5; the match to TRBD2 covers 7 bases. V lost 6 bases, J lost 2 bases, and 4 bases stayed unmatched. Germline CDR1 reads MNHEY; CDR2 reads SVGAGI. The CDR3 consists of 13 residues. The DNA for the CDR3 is TGTGCCAGCAGAGCCGGGGGGACCTACGAGCAGTACTTC. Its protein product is CASRAGGTYEQYF.

In nucleotides, the CDR3 is TGTGCCAGCAGTTACTCGAGCAGGCCCTACGAGCAGTACTTC. Its protein product is CASSYSSRPYEQYF. The genes are TRBV6-5 and TRBJ2-7, with no clear D. Germline values: CDR1 MNHEY, CDR2 SVGAGI. This CDR3 is 14 amino acids long. V shed 0 bases and J shed 2 bases, with 8 bases lying between them.

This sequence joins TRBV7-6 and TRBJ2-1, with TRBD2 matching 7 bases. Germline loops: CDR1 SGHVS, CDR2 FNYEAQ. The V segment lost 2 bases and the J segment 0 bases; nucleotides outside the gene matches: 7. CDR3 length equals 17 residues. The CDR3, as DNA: TGTGCCAGCAGCTTAAGGTCTAGCGGCTTCTCCTACAATGAGCAGTTCTTC. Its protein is CASSLRSSGFSYNEQFF.

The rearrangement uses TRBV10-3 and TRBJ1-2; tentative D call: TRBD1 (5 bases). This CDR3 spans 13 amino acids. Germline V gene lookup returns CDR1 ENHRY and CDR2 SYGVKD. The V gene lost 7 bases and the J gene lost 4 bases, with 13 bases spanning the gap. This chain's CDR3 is CAITAGWGYGYTF. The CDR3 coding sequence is TGTGCCATCACGGCAGGGTGGGGCTATGGCTACACCTTC.

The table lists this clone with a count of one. The CDR3 sequence is CASSLEQGTNYGYTF. The CDR3 DNA sequence: TGTGCCAGCAGCTTAGAACAGGGGACTAACTATGGCTACACCTTC. The rearrangement links TRBV11-2 to TRBJ1-2; 7 bases agree with TRBD1. With 0 bases clipped from V and 0 bases from J, the junction kept 1 base outside the gene matches. CDR1 is SGHAT and CDR2 is FQNNGV in the germline V gene. This CDR3 is 15 amino acids long. The full variable domain, with the rest looked up from reference TRBV11-2 and TRBJ1-2, is EAGVAQSPRYKIIEKRQSVAFWCNPISGHATLYWYQQILGQGPKLLIQFQNNGVVDDSQLPKDRFSAERLKGVDSTLKIQPAKLEDSAVYLCASSLEQGTNYGYTFGSGTRLTVV.

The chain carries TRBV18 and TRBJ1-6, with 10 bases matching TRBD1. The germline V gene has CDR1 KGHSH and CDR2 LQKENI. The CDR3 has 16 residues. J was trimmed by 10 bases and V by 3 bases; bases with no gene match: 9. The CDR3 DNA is TGTGCCAGCTCACCTGCCGGGACAGGGGCCATCTCACCCCTCCACTTT. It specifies CASSPAGTGAISPLHF.

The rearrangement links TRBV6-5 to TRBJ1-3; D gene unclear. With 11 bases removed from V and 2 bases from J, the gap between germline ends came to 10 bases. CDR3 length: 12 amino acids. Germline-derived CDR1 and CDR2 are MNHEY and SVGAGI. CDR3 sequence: CASGFPGNTIYF. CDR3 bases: TGTGCCTCCGGCTTTCCTGGAAACACCATATATTTT.